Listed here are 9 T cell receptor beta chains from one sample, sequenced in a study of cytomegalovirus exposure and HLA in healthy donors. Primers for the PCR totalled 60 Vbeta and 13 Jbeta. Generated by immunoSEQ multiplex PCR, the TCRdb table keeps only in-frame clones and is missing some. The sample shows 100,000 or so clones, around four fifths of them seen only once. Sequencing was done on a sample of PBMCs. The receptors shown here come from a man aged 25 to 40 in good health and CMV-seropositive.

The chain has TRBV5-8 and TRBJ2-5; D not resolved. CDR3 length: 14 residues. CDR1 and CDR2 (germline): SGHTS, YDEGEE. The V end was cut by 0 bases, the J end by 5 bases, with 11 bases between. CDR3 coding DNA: TGTGCCAGCAGCTTGGTACTCCGGGTGGAGACCCAGTACTTC. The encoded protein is CASSLVLRVETQYF.

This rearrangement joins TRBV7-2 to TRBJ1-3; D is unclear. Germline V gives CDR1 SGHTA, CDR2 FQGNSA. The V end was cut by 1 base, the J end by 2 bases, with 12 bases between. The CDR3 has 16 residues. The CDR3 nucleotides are TGTGCCAGCAGCTTAGGTGTGTTGGTAGCTGGAAACACCATATATTTT. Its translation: CASSLGVLVAGNTIYF.

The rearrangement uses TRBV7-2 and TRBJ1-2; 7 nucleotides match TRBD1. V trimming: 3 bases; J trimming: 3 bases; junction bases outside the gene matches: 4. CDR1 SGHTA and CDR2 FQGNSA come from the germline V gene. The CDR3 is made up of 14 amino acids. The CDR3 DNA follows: TGTGCCAGCAGCTTCATGACAGGGCACTATGGCTACACCTTC. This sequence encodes CASSFMTGHYGYTF.

For the CDR3, the DNA is TGTGCCAGCAATCCACGGCGGGGGGCCTACGAGCAGTACTTC. Translation gives CASNPRRGAYEQYF. The rearrangement uses TRBV2 and TRBJ2-7; 8 bases align to TRBD2. CDR1 SNHLY and CDR2 FYNNEI come from the germline V gene. This CDR3 contains 14 residues. The junction had 7 bases not matched to a gene; V was cut back by 7 bases and J by 2 bases.

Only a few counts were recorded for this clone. The CDR3 DNA follows: TGTGCCGGGGCACACGAGGGCAATCAGCCCCAGCATTTT. Its translation: CAGAHEGNQPQHF. The chain links TRBV19 to TRBJ1-5; D is possibly TRBD1 (5 bases). The V gene's germline CDR1 is LNHDA and CDR2 SQIVND (reference sequence). The V gene lost 11 bases and the J gene lost 2 bases, with 13 bases spanning the gap. The CDR3 length is 13 residues.

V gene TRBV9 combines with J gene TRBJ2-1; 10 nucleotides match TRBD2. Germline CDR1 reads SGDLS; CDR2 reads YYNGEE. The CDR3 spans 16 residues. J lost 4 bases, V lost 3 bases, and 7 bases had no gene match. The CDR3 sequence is CASSGAGGAKYNEQFF. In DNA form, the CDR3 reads TGTGCCAGCAGCGGAGCGGGAGGGGCAAAATACAATGAGCAGTTCTTC.

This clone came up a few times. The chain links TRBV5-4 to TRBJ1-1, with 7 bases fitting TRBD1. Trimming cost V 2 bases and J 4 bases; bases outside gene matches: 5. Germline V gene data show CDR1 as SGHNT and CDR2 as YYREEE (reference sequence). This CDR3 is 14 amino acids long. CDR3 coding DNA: TGTGCCAGCAGCTTTAACAGGGGAGGCACTGAAGCTTTCTTT. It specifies CASSFNRGGTEAFF.

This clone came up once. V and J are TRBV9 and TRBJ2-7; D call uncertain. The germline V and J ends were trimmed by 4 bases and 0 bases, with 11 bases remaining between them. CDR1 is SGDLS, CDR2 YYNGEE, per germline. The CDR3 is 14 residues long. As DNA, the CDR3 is TGTGCCAGCAGCCCGACTGCCCTCTCCTACGAGCAGTACTTC. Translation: CASSPTALSYEQYF.

This CDR3 is CASSLGGRNEKLFF. CDR3 sequence (DNA): TGTGCCAGCAGCTTAGGGGGGAGGAATGAAAAACTGTTTTTT. This chain connects TRBV7-2 to TRBJ1-4; weak D call: TRBD1 (5 bases). The germline V gene encodes CDR1 SGHTA and CDR2 FQGNSA. This CDR3 is built from 14 residues. The V and J ends lost 1 base and 5 bases respectively, with 8 bases between them.